What follows are 27 T cell receptor beta chains derived from one specimen sequenced in a study of T cells in Graves' hyperthyroidism and ophthalmopathy. RNA transcripts served as the template for amplifying TCR beta CDR3 regions. First-round RT-PCR with HTBI primers amplified the TCR CDR3 region. TCRdb reanalysed the multiplex PCR reads using MiXCR and keeps one entry per CDR3 protein. The sample records 500,000 to 600,000 distinct CDR3 sequences, about 46% being singletons. Sample: peripheral blood or thyroid tissue (not recorded which). Receptors were obtained from an adult woman with Graves' disease, either hyperthyroidism or ophthalmopathy (not recorded which).

The J gene is TRBJ1-5, the V gene TRBV6-2 or TRBV6-3; no clear D. Trimming left V 6 bases short and J 1 base short, with 16 bases between. The CDR3 spans 16 residues. CDR1 is MNHEY, CDR2 SVGEGT, per germline. The CDR3 coding sequence is TGTGCCAGCAGCTCGCGGGTGGGAACGAGCAATCAGCCCCAGCATTTT. It encodes CASSSRVGTSNQPQHF.

This clonotype has only a few counts. An end of the junction does not agree with germline; a read error may underlie this. V gene TRBV7-7 combines with J gene TRBJ2-1; 8 nucleotides agree with TRBD2. The CDR3 loop spans 16 amino acids. Germline V gene sequence: CDR1 SSHAT, CDR2 FNYEAQ (reference sequence). The CDR3: CASSRLPGLDHNEQFF. Written as DNA, the CDR3 is TGTGCTAGCAGCCGACTCCCGGGACTAGACCACAATGAGCAGTTCTTC.

This clonotype was seen only a few times. This sequence joins TRBV24-1 and TRBJ1-5; TRBD1 is a possible D gene (5 bases). This CDR3 region has 14 residues. Trimming left V 5 bases short and J 5 bases short, with 12 bases between. The germline V gene has CDR1 KGHDR and CDR2 SFDVKD. CDR3 nucleotides: TGTGCCACCAGTGGCGGGGGGGAATATCAGCCCCAGCATTTT. This sequence encodes CATSGGGEYQPQHF.

The rearrangement joins TRBV24-1 to TRBJ1-5; D is undetermined. The CDR3 loop spans 11 amino acids. Looked up from germline, CDR1 is KGHDR and CDR2 is SFDVKD. V was clipped by 7 bases and J by 4 bases, with 4 bases between them. CDR3 in amino acids: CATRENQPQHF. The CDR3 DNA reads as TGTGCCACCAGGGAGAATCAGCCCCAGCATTTT.

In its sample, this clonotype was seen many times. The chain combines TRBV11-2 with TRBJ2-5; D assignment may be TRBD1 or TRBD2 (6 bases each). Trimming pared 1 base from V and 4 bases from J, leaving 16 bases between. Germline lookup yields CDR1 SGHAT and CDR2 FQNNGV. The CDR3 has 16 amino acids. The CDR3 DNA sequence: TGTGCCAGCAGCTTAGTGGGGGGCGCGATTGGAGAGACCCAGTACTTC. Protein sequence: CASSLVGGAIGETQYF.

The gene calls are TRBV29-1 and TRBJ2-7; D unresolved. Germline V gene sequence: CDR1 SQVTM, CDR2 ANQGSEA. The CDR3 sequence is 11 residues long. V shed 6 bases and J shed 6 bases, with 12 bases lying between them. Here the CDR3 DNA reads TGCAGCGTCTCGGCAGCTCCCGAGCAGTACTTC. This gives the protein CSVSAAPEQYF.

J is TRBJ2-7 and V is TRBV5-1, with D possibly TRBD2 on 6 matching bases. V was cut by 2 bases and J by 0 bases, with 9 bases left in between. Germline V gives CDR1 SGHRS, CDR2 YFSETQ. The CDR3 contains 14 residues. The CDR3 region is CASSLQTSSYEQYF. DNA of the CDR3: TGCGCCAGCAGCTTACAGACTAGCTCCTACGAGCAGTACTTC.

J is TRBJ2-7 and V is TRBV5-1; the match to TRBD1 covers 7 bases. The length of the CDR3 is 14 residues. The ends lost 1 base at V and 4 bases at J; junction bases unmatched: 5. CDR1 is SGHRS, CDR2 YFSETQ, per germline. In DNA form, the CDR3 reads TGCGCCAGCAGCTTGACAGGGGAGTCTTACGAGCAGTACTTC. Translated, it gives CASSLTGESYEQYF.

The rearrangement links TRBV20-1 to TRBJ2-3; 7 bases line up with TRBD1. Unmatched junction bases numbered 10, after V lost 0 bases and J lost 4 bases. Looked up from germline, CDR1 is DFQATT and CDR2 is SNEGSKA (reference sequence). The CDR3 is 16 residues long. DNA for the CDR3: TGCAGTGCTAGAGATCTGGGTCAGGGGGTGGCAGATACGCAGTATTTT. It translates to CSARDLGQGVADTQYF.

This clonotype showed up many times. This chain joins TRBV29-1 and TRBJ2-7; 7 bases are shared with TRBD2. Trimming cost V 7 bases and J 1 base; bases outside gene matches: 10. Germline CDR1 SQVTM, CDR2 ANQGSEA. The CDR3 is made up of 14 amino acids. The CDR3 DNA is TGCAGCGCCTTAAGAGGGAGGGGATCCTACGAGCAGTACTTC. It encodes CSALRGRGSYEQYF.

This clonotype was detected many times. V usage is TRBV28 and J usage is TRBJ1-6; D not certain. This CDR3 contains 13 residues. V lost 6 bases and J lost 8, with 11 bases in between. Looked up from germline, CDR1 is MDHEN and CDR2 is SYDVKM. In nucleotides, the CDR3 is TGTGCCAGCAGGGCCGCGATGGATTCACCCCTCCACTTT. It encodes CASRAAMDSPLHF. The full variable domain, with the rest looked up from reference TRBV28 and TRBJ1-6, is DVKVTQSSRYLVKRTGEKVFLECVQDMDHENMFWYRQDPGLGLRLIYFSYDVKMKEKGDIPEGYSVSREKKERFSLILESASTNQTSMYLCASRAAMDSPLHFGNGTRLTVT.

The CDR3 loop is CSVPVGLAAFF. CDR3 DNA sequence: TGCAGCGTTCCCGTAGGCCTGGCAGCTTTCTTT. V usage is TRBV29-1 and J usage is TRBJ1-1; D gene uncertain. Germline CDR1 reads SQVTM; CDR2 reads ANQGSEA. V was trimmed by 5 bases and J by 10 bases, leaving 14 bases between them. The CDR3 consists of 11 residues.

This clonotype was picked up many times. The CDR3 loop reads CSVEGSANYGYTF. CDR3 DNA sequence: TGCAGCGTTGAGGGGTCCGCTAACTATGGCTACACCTTC. This chain uses TRBV29-1 with TRBJ1-2, with no clear D. The CDR3 consists of 13 residues. The V gene's germline CDR1 is SQVTM and CDR2 ANQGSEA. V was pared by 3 bases and J by 0 bases, with 8 bases between.

In its sample, this clonotype was seen once. The missing conserved phenylalanine or tryptophan at the end of this CDR3 makes a read error likely. No DNA is shown, since the ends of the CDR3 on it are uncertain; the CDR3 is the one TCRdb lists. V and J are TRBV10-2 and TRBJ2-2; the D call of TRBD1 is as the table states it, not checked on the DNA. CDR1 and CDR2 from the germline V gene are WSHSY and SAAADI. The CDR3 length equals 9 residues, ends included. Here the CDR3 reads CASNPGGAG.

This clonotype was seen ten or more times. CDR3 nucleotide sequence: TGTGCCAGCAGCTTGGGCGCGGCGGAACCAGTAAACGAGCAGTACTTC. This translates into CASSLGAAEPVNEQYF. The chain uses TRBV7-3 and TRBJ2-7; D is undetermined. This CDR3 contains 16 residues. Germline loops: CDR1 SGHTA, CDR2 FQGTGA. V lost 3 bases and J lost 5, with 20 bases in between. Full variable domain (outside the CDR3, taken from reference TRBV7-3 and TRBJ2-7): GAGVSQTPSNKVTEKGKYVELRCDPISGHTALYWYRQSLGQGPEFLIYFQGTGAADDSGLPNDRFFAVRPEGSVSTLKIQRTERGDSAVYLCASSLGAAEPVNEQYFGPGTRLTVT.

This clonotype has a count of ten or more. The chain carries TRBV4-1 and TRBJ2-6; D ambiguous. The germline V gene has CDR1 MGHRA and CDR2 YSYEKL. The V and J ends lost 2 bases and 2 bases respectively, with 10 bases between them. This CDR3 is 16 amino acids long. The CDR3, as DNA: TGCGCCAGCAGCCAATTCGCGAATCCTGGGGCCAACGTCCTGACTTTC. Its protein is CASSQFANPGANVLTF.

This clonotype was observed a handful of times. The chain has TRBV20-1 and TRBJ1-5; 7 bases are shared with TRBD1. V lost 5 bases and J lost 1; bases outside the gene matches: 8. The CDR3 loop spans 15 amino acids. The germline gives CDR1 DFQATT, CDR2 SNEGSKA (reference sequence). CDR3 DNA sequence: TGCAGTGCTTCACGCCCACAGGGGAGCAATCAGCCCCAGCATTTT. As protein: CSASRPQGSNQPQHF.

This chain joins TRBV12-3 or TRBV12-4 and TRBJ2-3; 7 bases are shared with TRBD1. The CDR3 runs to 15 residues. Losses at the gene ends were 1 base for V and 3 bases for J; bases not matched to a gene: 4. CDR3 bases: TGTGCCAGCAGTTTAGACAGGGGAAGGACAGATACGCAGTATTTT. This gives the protein CASSLDRGRTDTQYF.

This clonotype was seen only a few times. The rearrangement joins TRBV7-2 to TRBJ1-2, with TRBD1 as a possible D gene (5 bases). Germline-derived CDR1 and CDR2 are SGHTA and FQGNSA. This CDR3 is built from 13 residues. Trimming stripped 5 bases from V and 6 bases from J, with 13 bases between. This CDR3 reads CASSGGGVDGYTF. CDR3 DNA: TGTGCCAGCAGCGGGGGGGGAGTCGATGGCTACACCTTC.

This rearrangement joins TRBV7-9 to TRBJ2-5, with TRBD1 as a possible D gene (6 bases). Per germline, CDR1 SEHNR and CDR2 FQNEAQ (reference sequence). This CDR3 region has 16 residues. The germline V and J ends were trimmed by 2 bases and 5 bases, with 18 bases remaining between them. The CDR3 DNA reads as TGTGCCAGCAGCTTATTTCCCCTGGACAGAAAGGAGACCCAGTACTTC. Translation gives CASSLFPLDRKETQYF.

V usage is TRBV10-3 and J usage is TRBJ2-2; D is possibly TRBD1 (6 bases). Germline loops: CDR1 ENHRY, CDR2 SYGVKD. The V and J ends lost 6 bases and 5 bases respectively, with 13 bases between them. The CDR3 loop spans 14 amino acids. CDR3 DNA: TGTGCCATCAGCATACGACAGGCTACCGGGGAGCTGTTTTTT. This translates into CAISIRQATGELFF.

This sequence joins TRBV5-1 and TRBJ1-5; D not certain. The germline V gene has CDR1 SGHRS and CDR2 YFSETQ. The CDR3 totals 15 residues. V lost 3 bases and J 0 bases, leaving 10 bases between the germline ends. The CDR3 reads CASSSDGYSNQPQHF. CDR3 DNA: TGCGCCAGCAGCTCGGACGGCTATAGCAATCAGCCCCAGCATTTT. The whole variable domain, filled in from reference TRBV5-1 and TRBJ1-5, reads KAGVTQTPRYLIKTRGQQVTLSCSPISGHRSVSWYQQTPGQGLQFLFEYFSETQRNKGNFPGRFSGRQFSNSRSEMNVSTLELGDSALYLCASSSDGYSNQPQHFGDGTRLSIL.

This clonotype was seen repeatedly, ten times or more. The chain links TRBV12-3 or TRBV12-4 to TRBJ1-1; possibly TRBD1 for D (5 bases). The CDR3 is made up of 13 amino acids. Between the trimmed V and J ends, which lost 6 bases and 5 bases, there was a span of 13 bases. CDR3 protein: CASRGGVWTEAFF. In DNA form, the CDR3 reads TGTGCCAGCAGGGGGGGGGTGTGGACTGAAGCTTTCTTT.

This clonotype was observed many times. The rearrangement uses TRBV20-1 and TRBJ2-7; D gene uncertain. Per the germline V gene, CDR1 is DFQATT and CDR2 is SNEGSKA (reference sequence). The CDR3 sequence is 11 residues long. Trimming pared 1 base from V and 4 bases from J, leaving 5 bases between. The CDR3: CSARVGYEQYF. CDR3 nucleotides: TGCAGTGCTAGAGTTGGGTACGAGCAGTACTTC.

This clonotype was seen at least ten times. The CDR3 DNA sequence: TGTGCCAGCAGCTCAATCCGACAGAACACCGGGGAGCTGTTTTTT. Its protein product is CASSSIRQNTGELFF. The chain is built from TRBV7-6 and TRBJ2-2; D unclear. V lost 4 bases to trimming and J lost 1 base, with 10 bases between them. Germline CDR1 SGHVS, CDR2 FNYEAQ. The CDR3 is made up of 15 amino acids.

The rearrangement joins TRBV20-1 to TRBJ1-2, with D possibly TRBD1 on 6 matching bases. The germline V gene encodes CDR1 DFQATT and CDR2 SNEGSKA (reference sequence). The CDR3 has 15 residues. V was pared by 3 bases and J by 4 bases, with 18 bases between. The CDR3 DNA reads TGCAGTGCTAGCTCCCCCGGACAGAAACTCTATGGCTACACCTTC. Its translation is CSASSPGQKLYGYTF.

This chain connects TRBV7-9 to TRBJ1-4; 7 bases line up with TRBD1. Unmatched junction bases numbered 5, after V lost 4 bases and J lost 9 bases. CDR1 is SEHNR and CDR2 is FQNEAQ in the germline V gene (reference sequence). The CDR3 consists of 13 residues. The CDR3 reads CASSWRQGQKLFF. The CDR3 nucleotides read TGTGCCAGCAGCTGGAGACAGGGTCAAAAACTGTTTTTT.